The text below deals with one T cell receptor beta chain. Its antigen is not known. Sequencing used immunoSEQ multiplex PCR; TCRdb keeps in-frame clones, though not all of them. The sample has 2 million to 2.5 million clones, 93% seen once; the top ten hold more than 1.5%. The sample belongs to a study of shared clonotypes between healthy human individuals. General study results and limits: Naive CD4 clonotype sharing across a handful of donors was about 5%.

Naive-designated CD8 cells lacked CD45RO, were positively enriched for CCR7, and omitted terminally differentiated effector memory CD45RA+ cells. The V gene's germline CDR1 is MNHEY and CDR2 SMNVEV (reference sequence). The CDR3 spans 15 residues. V lost 3 bases and J lost 5; bases outside the gene matches: 9. This chain uses TRBV27 with TRBJ2-5, with 7 bases identical to TRBD2. The sequenced sample was naive CD8+ T cells from PBMCs. This TCR was sampled from a man aged 18 to 30 in good health. Some clones in this sample may be carry-over from other donors' samples. CDR3: CASSFFAGAGETQYF. CDR3 nucleotides: TGTGCCAGCAGTTTCTTTGCGGGAGCCGGTGAGACCCAGTACTTC.